Shown below are 29 T cell receptor beta chains from a single sample sequenced in a study of blood T cell repertoires in COVID-19. Sequenced by immunoSEQ multiplex PCR; TCRdb stores in-frame clones only, minus some. The repertoire consists of a few hundred thousand clones, with roughly 89% occurring once and the leading ten covering about 1.7%. Sequencing was performed on PBMCs or T cells enriched from blood (not recorded which). All receptors derive from a woman aged 18 to 35 with acute COVID-19.

Here the CDR3 DNA reads TGTGCCAGCAGCTTAGTTCAGGGCCACGAGCAGTACTTC. This translates into CASSLVQGHEQYF. The rearrangement links TRBV7-9 to TRBJ2-7; D might be TRBD1 (5 bases). Germline V gene sequence: CDR1 SEHNR, CDR2 FQNEAQ (reference sequence). The CDR3 is 13 amino acids. With 1 base removed from V and 5 bases from J, the gap between germline ends came to 9 bases. Full variable domain (missing parts from reference TRBV7-9 and TRBJ2-7): DTGVSQNPRHKITKRGQNVTFRCDPISEHNRLYWYRQTLGQGPEFLTYFQNEAQLEKSRLLSDRFSAERPKGSFSTLEIQRTEQGDSAMYLCASSLVQGHEQYFGPGTRLTVT.

J is TRBJ1-1 and V is TRBV7-9, with D perhaps matching TRBD1 (5 bases). The CDR3 consists of 17 residues. Deletions cut 2 bases from V and 2 bases from J, with 18 bases between. Germline values: CDR1 SEHNR, CDR2 FQNEAQ (reference sequence). Written as DNA, the CDR3 is TGTGCCAGCAGCTTATGGGTCGTCAGGGAATCCAACACTGAAGCTTTCTTT. It codes for CASSLWVVRESNTEAFF.

The chain has TRBV30 and TRBJ2-1; no clear D gene. V lost 2 bases, J lost 5 bases, and 4 bases lay in between. The CDR3 loop spans 11 amino acids. Germline V CDR1 and CDR2: GTSNPN, SVGIG (reference sequence). The DNA of the CDR3 is TGTGCCTGGAGTACTAACAATGAGCAGTTCTTC. Protein product: CAWSTNNEQFF.

This chain uses TRBV5-1 with TRBJ1-2; 7 nucleotides agree with TRBD1. J gave up 4 bases and V 3 bases, and 15 bases lay outside the gene matches. The CDR3 has 17 amino acids. CDR1 is SGHRS, CDR2 YFSETQ, per germline. The CDR3 DNA is TGCGCCAGCAGCTCCTCACTGGTAGGGGGCGCAGTCTATGGCTACACCTTC. Translated, it gives CASSSSLVGGAVYGYTF.

This sequence joins TRBV25-1 and TRBJ2-7; TRBD2 is a possible D gene (5 bases). The germline V and J ends were trimmed by 5 bases and 10 bases, with 12 bases remaining between them. Germline V gene sequence: CDR1 MGHDK, CDR2 SYGVNS. This CDR3 is built from 11 residues. CDR3 sequence: CASSPRTVQYF. In nucleotides, the CDR3 is TGTGCCAGCAGTCCACGGACTGTCCAGTACTTC.

V usage is TRBV4-1 and J usage is TRBJ2-5; D possibly corresponds to TRBD2 (5 bases). The CDR3 contains 15 residues. Germline CDR1 is MGHRA and CDR2 is YSYEKL. With 1 base removed from V and 6 bases from J, the gap between germline ends came to 15 bases. Here the CDR3 reads CASSQADGYGKTQYF. CDR3 DNA sequence: TGCGCCAGCAGCCAAGCCGACGGGTACGGGAAGACCCAGTACTTC.

This chain connects TRBV11-3 to TRBJ1-3; the D is unclear. Germline-derived CDR1 and CDR2 are SGHNT and YENEEA. Trimming took 4 bases from V and 0 from J, leaving 7 bases between them. This CDR3 has 14 amino acids. CDR3 nucleotides: TGTGCCAGCAGCTCGGGGAGCTCTGGAAACACCATATATTTT. Residues: CASSSGSSGNTIYF.

The chain links TRBV4-2 to TRBJ1-2; the match to TRBD1 covers 7 bases. In germline, CDR1 is LGHNA, CDR2 YNFKEQ. The CDR3 spans 16 residues. The trim removed 0 bases at V and 0 bases at J, leaving 4 bases unmatched. DNA of the CDR3: TGTGCCAGCAGCCAAGAAGGGGACAGAGCTAACTATGGCTACACCTTC. This encodes CASSQEGDRANYGYTF.

J is TRBJ2-1 and V is TRBV6-5; 7 bases line up with TRBD2. CDR1 and CDR2 from the germline V gene are MNHEY and SVGAGI. The CDR3 runs to 15 residues. J gave up 7 bases and V 5 bases, and 11 bases lay outside the gene matches. The CDR3 nucleotides read TGTGCCAGCAGTCAAATAGCGGGTCTAGGGAATGAGCAGTTCTTC. Translating it yields CASSQIAGLGNEQFF.

The CDR3 DNA reads TGTGCCAGCAGCCATCCGACAGTGAACACTGAAGCTTTCTTT. It yields the protein CASSHPTVNTEAFF. The chain uses TRBV6-5 and TRBJ1-1; tentative D call: TRBD1 (5 bases). The ends were cut back, 6 bases at V and 0 bases at J, with 11 bases in the middle. Germline CDR1 is MNHEY and CDR2 is SVGAGI. The CDR3 extends over 14 amino acids.

This clone showed up just once. The chain is built from TRBV30 and TRBJ1-4; tentative D call: TRBD1 (5 bases). The CDR3 runs 15 residues. Trimming removed 4 bases at V and 5 bases at J, with 17 bases between. Germline lookup yields CDR1 GTSNPN and CDR2 SVGIG (reference sequence). CDR3 in amino acids: CAWTLNRLRNEKLFF. The CDR3 DNA follows: TGTGCCTGGACACTGAACAGGCTCCGGAATGAAAAACTGTTTTTT.

The chain joins TRBV28 to TRBJ2-7, with a possible D match to TRBD1 (5 bases). The V gene lost 9 bases and the J gene lost 2 bases, with 11 bases spanning the gap. Per germline, CDR1 MDHEN and CDR2 SYDVKM. CDR3 length: 12 residues. The CDR3 region has the DNA TGTGCCAGTAGACAGACGCCCTACGAGCAGTACTTC. It is translated as CASRQTPYEQYF.

V usage is TRBV5-4 and J usage is TRBJ2-5, with D maybe TRBD1 (7 bases). V was clipped by 3 bases and J by 5 bases, with 17 bases between them. The CDR3 has 15 residues. Germline-derived CDR1 and CDR2 are SGHNT and YYREEE (reference sequence). CDR3 amino acids: CASSSGDRVRETQYF. The CDR3 nucleotides are TGTGCCAGCAGCTCGGGAGACAGGGTGCGGGAGACCCAGTACTTC.

The chain links TRBV18 to TRBJ2-2, with D perhaps TRBD2 (6 bases). Trimming cost V 2 bases and J 1 base, with 8 bases left between them. The CDR3 spans 15 residues. CDR1 is KGHSH and CDR2 is LQKENI in the germline V gene. The CDR3 spells CASSPGGMNTGELFF. The CDR3 nucleotides are TGTGCCAGCTCACCAGGGGGGATGAACACCGGGGAGCTGTTTTTT.

This clone was counted at least ten times. DNA of the CDR3: TGCGCCACGGGGGGGTCTACCCCTAATGAAAAACTGTTTTTT. It yields the protein CATGGSTPNEKLFF. J is TRBJ1-4 and V is TRBV10-2, with D tentatively TRBD1 (5 bases). Germline V gene sequence: CDR1 WSHSY, CDR2 SAAADI. With 10 bases removed from V and 3 bases from J, the gap between germline ends came to 15 bases. The CDR3 covers 14 residues.

Only one count was recorded for this clone. The V gene is TRBV7-2, the J gene TRBJ2-7; 9 nucleotides agree with TRBD2. J gave up 4 bases and V 1 base, and 5 bases lay outside the gene matches. The CDR3 is 15 amino acids. Germline CDR1 reads SGHTA; CDR2 reads FQGNSA. CDR3 sequence: CASSLGGSGSYEQYF. The CDR3 DNA reads as TGTGCCAGCAGCTTAGGAGGTAGCGGGAGTTACGAGCAGTACTTC.

The J gene is TRBJ2-3, the V gene TRBV19; D might be TRBD2 (5 bases). Trimming removed 5 bases from V and 4 bases from J, with 19 bases in between. CDR3 length: 16 amino acids. Looked up from germline, CDR1 is LNHDA and CDR2 is SQIVND (reference sequence). In DNA, the CDR3 is TGTGCCAGTAGTTCGACCGCTAGCAACATGGCAGATACGCAGTATTTT. Protein: CASSSTASNMADTQYF. Using reference TRBV19 and TRBJ2-3 for the parts outside the CDR3, the full variable domain is DGGITQSPKYLFRKEGQNVTLSCEQNLNHDAMYWYRQDPGQGLRLIYYSQIVNDFQKGDIAEGYSVSREKKESFPLTVTSAQKNPTAFYLCASSSTASNMADTQYFGPGTRLTVL.

The chain couples TRBV19 to TRBJ1-5, with D possibly being TRBD1 (6 bases). Trimming pared 2 bases from V and 4 bases from J, leaving 12 bases between. Germline V lookup: CDR1 LNHDA, CDR2 SQIVND (reference sequence). This CDR3 is 15 amino acids long. CDR3 loop: CASSIQGRGNQPQHF. CDR3 DNA: TGTGCCAGTAGTATACAGGGGAGGGGTAATCAGCCCCAGCATTTT.

The CDR3 loop reads CASSETAASYNEQFF. The CDR3 region has the DNA TGTGCCAGCAGTGAAACTGCGGCCTCCTACAATGAGCAGTTCTTC. The chain carries TRBV2 and TRBJ2-1, with no clear D. Trimming pared 2 bases from V and 0 bases from J, leaving 8 bases between. Germline CDR1 and CDR2: SNHLY and FYNNEI. The CDR3 loop spans 15 amino acids.

The rearrangement links TRBV10-3 to TRBJ2-1, with 7 bases lining up with TRBD2. This CDR3 has 11 amino acids. Germline values: CDR1 ENHRY, CDR2 SYGVKD. Losses at the gene ends were 10 bases for V and 4 bases for J; bases not matched to a gene: 1. CDR3 residues: CATGLYNEQFF. As DNA, the CDR3 is TGTGCCACGGGACTATACAATGAGCAGTTCTTC.

J is TRBJ2-7 and V is TRBV29-1, with 9 positions matching TRBD1. After removal of 6 bases from V and 1 base from J, the junction contained 10 bases not matched to a gene. There are 15 residues in the CDR3. Looked up from germline, CDR1 is SQVTM and CDR2 is ANQGSEA. As DNA, the CDR3 is TGCAGCGTCAAACCGGACAGGGGCTCTTCCTACGAGCAGTACTTC. Its protein product is CSVKPDRGSSYEQYF.

The chain is built from TRBV19 and TRBJ2-7; D is possibly TRBD2 (5 bases). The V gene lost 3 bases and the J gene lost 2 bases, with 14 bases spanning the gap. The CDR3 totals 15 residues. Germline CDR1 LNHDA, CDR2 SQIVND (reference sequence). CDR3 sequence reads: CASSMGAAGTYEQYF. CDR3 in DNA: TGTGCCAGTAGTATGGGAGCGGCCGGGACCTACGAGCAGTACTTC.

This clone appeared once. This chain joins TRBV6-2 or TRBV6-3 and TRBJ2-7; 12 positions agree with TRBD2. V lost 2 bases and J lost 0; bases outside the gene matches: 14. From germline, CDR1 is MNHEY and CDR2 SVGEGT. CDR3 length: 20 amino acids. Here the CDR3 reads CASSYRAELWTSGASYEQYF. The CDR3 bases are TGTGCCAGCAGTTACCGGGCCGAACTTTGGACTAGCGGGGCCTCCTACGAGCAGTACTTC.

The J gene is TRBJ2-4, the V gene TRBV29-1, with D perhaps matching TRBD1 (5 bases). Germline V lookup: CDR1 SQVTM, CDR2 ANQGSEA. The V and J ends lost 5 bases and 0 bases respectively, with 14 bases between them. This CDR3 region has 15 residues. DNA of the CDR3: TGCAGCGTTTACGACAGCTCAATAGCCAAAAACATTCAGTACTTC. This sequence encodes CSVYDSSIAKNIQYF.

The chain employs TRBV27 and TRBJ1-5; weak D call: TRBD1 (6 bases). V was pared by 4 bases and J by 2 bases, with 9 bases between. The V gene's germline CDR1 is MNHEY and CDR2 SMNVEV (reference sequence). The length of the CDR3 is 14 residues. This CDR3 reads CASSYRVGNQPQHF. Here the CDR3 DNA reads TGTGCCAGCAGTTACAGGGTGGGCAATCAGCCCCAGCATTTT.

V is TRBV3-1 (or the pseudogene TRBV3-2) and J is TRBJ2-1; D perhaps matches TRBD1 (6 bases). The CDR3 sequence is 12 residues long. The V and J ends lost 4 bases and 10 bases respectively, with 11 bases between them. CDR1 and CDR2 (germline): LGHDT, YNNKEL (reference sequence). The CDR3 sequence: CASSPGQWEQFF. The CDR3 DNA reads TGTGCCAGCAGCCCTGGACAGTGGGAGCAGTTCTTC.

As for this clone: Other DNA variants within this sample encode the same CDR3. V and J are TRBV4-3 and TRBJ2-1, with D unclear. Germline V CDR1 and CDR2: LGHNA, YSLEER. The CDR3 spans 15 residues. The germline V and J ends were trimmed by 1 base and 4 bases, with 11 bases remaining between them. CDR3 amino acids: CASSQGSSIYNEQFF. In DNA form, the CDR3 reads TGCGCCAGCAGCCAAGGAAGCTCCATTTACAATGAGCAGTTCTTC.

Details on this clone: Other DNA sequences in this specimen translate into the identical CDR3. The chain couples TRBV2 to TRBJ2-3; 8 bases fit TRBD2. In germline, CDR1 is SNHLY, CDR2 FYNNEI. The trim removed 6 bases at V and 0 bases at J, leaving 5 bases unmatched. This CDR3 spans 15 amino acids. Here the CDR3 DNA reads TGTGCCAGCAGCCCCAGCGGGGGTAGCACAGATACGCAGTATTTT. It encodes CASSPSGGSTDTQYF.

The V call is TRBV20-1, the J call TRBJ2-7, with a weak D call TRBD2 (6 bases). V was shortened by 3 bases and J by 1 base, with 10 bases between the two germline ends. Germline V gene data show CDR1 as DFQATT and CDR2 as SNEGSKA (reference sequence). CDR3 length: 13 residues. CDR3 loop: CSASTGLSYEQYF. The CDR3 region has the DNA TGCAGTGCTAGTACGGGACTGTCCTACGAGCAGTACTTC.